This T cell receptor beta chain was observed in a study of neurological immune-mediated disorders. As for the study in general: Within the group of 34 multiple sclerosis patients, about 30 were relapsing-remitting, while 3 were secondary progressive.

Synthesis of cDNA was carried out by template-switch 5'RACE. The reaction used 10-nucleotide random UMIs. TCRdb re-analysed the 5' RACE reads in MiXCR, keeping a single row per CDR3 protein. The sample records 54,000 or so distinct CDR3 sequences, around 3.4% being singletons. This clonotype was counted at least ten times. This CDR3 comprises 15 residues. Trimming took off 3 bases at V and 2 bases at J, with 11 bases between the two ends. Germline CDR1 is SEHNR and CDR2 is FQNEAQ (reference sequence). Source material was 2 million unsorted PBMCs, stored at -80 °C in RNAlater. This chain connects TRBV7-9 to TRBJ1-3; D not resolved. The sequence derives from a woman in her twenties or thirties with multiple sclerosis. Sequencing was done on a sample of PBMCs. CDR3 amino acids: CASSFKTEPGNTIYF. The CDR3 nucleotides read TGTGCCAGCAGCTTCAAGACGGAACCTGGAAACACCATATATTTT.